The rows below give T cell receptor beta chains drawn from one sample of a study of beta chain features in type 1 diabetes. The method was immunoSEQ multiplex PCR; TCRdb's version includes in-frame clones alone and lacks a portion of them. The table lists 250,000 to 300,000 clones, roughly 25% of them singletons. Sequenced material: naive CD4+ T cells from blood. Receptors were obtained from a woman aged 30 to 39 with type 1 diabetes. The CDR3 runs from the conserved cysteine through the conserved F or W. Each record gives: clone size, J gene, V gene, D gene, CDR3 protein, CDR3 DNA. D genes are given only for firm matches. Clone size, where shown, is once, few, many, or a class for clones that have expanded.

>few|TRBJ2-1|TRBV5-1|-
CASSLDEINEQFF
TGCGCCAGCAGCTTGGACGAGATTAATGAGCAGTTCTTC
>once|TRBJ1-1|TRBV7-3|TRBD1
CASSHRPDRAGEAFF
TGTGCCAGCAGCCACCGACCCGACAGGGCGGGCGAAGCTTTCTTT
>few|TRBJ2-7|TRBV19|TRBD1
CASSIRQGNEQYF
TGTGCCAGTAGTATCAGACAGGGTAACGAGCAGTACTTC
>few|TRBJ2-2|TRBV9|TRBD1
CASSLDRALNTGELFF
TGTGCCAGCAGCCTAGACAGGGCACTCAACACCGGGGAGCTGTTTTTT
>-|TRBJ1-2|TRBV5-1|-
CASRLSAGPQGGYTF
TGCGCCAGCAGACTCTCCGCGGGACCTCAAGGAGGCTACACCTTC
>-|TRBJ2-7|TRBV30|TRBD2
CACRLADRYEQYF
TGTGCCTGCCGACTAGCGGACCGCTACGAGCAGTACTTC
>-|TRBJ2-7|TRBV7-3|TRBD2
CASSRGSMDEQYF
TGTGCCAGCAGCCGCGGGAGTATGGACGAGCAGTACTTC
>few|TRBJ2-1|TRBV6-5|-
CASSYSVDREQFF
TGTGCCAGCAGTTACTCAGTTGACAGAGAGCAGTTCTTC
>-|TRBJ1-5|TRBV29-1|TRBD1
CSVSDRGRDQPQHF
TGCAGCGTCTCCGACAGGGGTAGGGATCAGCCCCAGCATTTT
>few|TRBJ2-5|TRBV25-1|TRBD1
CASSPQPDRAWETQYF
TGTGCCAGCAGTCCCCAACCGGACAGGGCGTGGGAGACCCAGTACTTC
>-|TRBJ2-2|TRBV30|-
CAWNRDTLNTGELFF
TGTGCCTGGAACCGGGACACACTGAACACCGGGGAGCTGTTTTTT
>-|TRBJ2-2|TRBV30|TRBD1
CALEAGGSAGELFF
TGTGCCCTGGAGGCAGGGGGATCGGCCGGGGAGCTGTTTTTT
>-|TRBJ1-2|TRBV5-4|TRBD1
CASSLDGQAYGYTF
TGTGCCAGCAGCTTGGACGGACAGGCCTATGGCTACACCTTC
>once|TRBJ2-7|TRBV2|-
CASSVWRDEQYF
TGTGCCAGCAGTGTATGGCGGGATGAGCAGTACTTC
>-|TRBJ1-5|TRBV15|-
CATSSLAVISNQPQHF
TGTGCCACCAGCTCGTTGGCGGTCATCAGCAATCAGCCCCAGCATTTT
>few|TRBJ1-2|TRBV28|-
CASSGVGYTF
TGTGCCAGTTCAGGGGTCGGCTACACCTTC
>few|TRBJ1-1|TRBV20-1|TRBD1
CSASGYRGAFF
TGCAGTGCTAGTGGATACAGGGGAGCTTTCTTT
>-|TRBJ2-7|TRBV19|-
CASSRRGVYEQYF
TGTGCCAGTTCTCGGAGGGGCGTCTACGAGCAGTACTTC
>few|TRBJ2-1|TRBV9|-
CASSQGGEQFF
TGTGCCAGCAGCCAGGGGGGCGAGCAGTTCTTC
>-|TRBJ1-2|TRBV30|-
CAWSRDLGYTF
TGTGCCTGGAGCCGGGACTTGGGCTACACCTTC
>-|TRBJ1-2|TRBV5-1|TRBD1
CASSLTGQGEGYTF
TGCGCCAGCAGCTTGACGGGACAGGGGGAAGGCTACACCTTC
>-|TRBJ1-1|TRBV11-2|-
CASSPQWGLEPAFF
TGTGCCAGCAGCCCTCAATGGGGACTAGAACCAGCTTTCTTT
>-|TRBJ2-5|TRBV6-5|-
CASSYSDGLQETQYF
TGTGCCAGCAGTTACTCGGACGGACTCCAAGAGACCCAGTACTTC
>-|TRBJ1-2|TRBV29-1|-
CSVGGRGGWGYTF
TGCAGCGTTGGAGGCAGGGGAGGGTGGGGCTACACCTTC
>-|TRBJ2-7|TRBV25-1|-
CASSEISASSYEQYF
TGTGCCAGCAGTGAAATCAGCGCCAGCTCCTACGAGCAGTACTTC
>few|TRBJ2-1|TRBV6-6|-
CASSYSGRGYNEQFF
TGTGCCAGCAGTTACTCCGGCAGGGGCTACAATGAGCAGTTCTTC
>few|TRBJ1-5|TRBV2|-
CASGQGNQPQHF
TGTGCCAGCGGGCAGGGAAATCAGCCCCAGCATTTT
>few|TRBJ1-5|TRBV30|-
CAWSVRGAQPQHF
TGTGCCTGGAGTGTTAGGGGTGCTCAGCCCCAGCATTTT
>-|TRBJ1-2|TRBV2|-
CASSEEQGYGYTF
TGTGCCAGCAGTGAAGAACAGGGCTATGGCTACACCTTC
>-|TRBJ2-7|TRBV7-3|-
CASSLSQGNEQYF
TGTGCCAGCAGCTTAAGTCAGGGGAACGAGCAGTACTTC
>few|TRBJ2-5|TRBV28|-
CASSLFQGLRFDQYF
TGTGCCAGCAGTTTATTCCAGGGGCTTAGGTTTGACCAGTACTTC
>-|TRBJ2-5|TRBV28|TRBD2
CASRPGLAVRETQYF
TGTGCCAGCAGGCCGGGACTAGCGGTCCGGGAGACCCAGTACTTC
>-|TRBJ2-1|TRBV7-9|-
CASRTGYLYNEQFF
TGTGCCAGCCGTACAGGGTACTTATACAATGAGCAGTTCTTC
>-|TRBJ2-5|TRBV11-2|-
CASGGSLQETQYF
TGTGCCAGCGGCGGGTCGTTACAAGAGACCCAGTACTTC
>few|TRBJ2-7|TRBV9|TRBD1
CASSVGGTGDYEQYF
TGTGCCAGCAGCGTAGGGGGGACAGGGGATTACGAGCAGTACTTC
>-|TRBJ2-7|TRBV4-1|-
CASSQRLDYEQYF
TGCGCCAGCAGCCAAAGACTAGACTACGAGCAGTACTTC
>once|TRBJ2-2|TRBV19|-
CASRDSRVAELFF
TGTGCCAGTAGAGACAGTCGCGTGGCGGAGCTGTTTTTT
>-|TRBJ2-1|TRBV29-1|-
CSASENNEQFF
TGCAGCGCTAGCGAAAACAATGAGCAGTTCTTC
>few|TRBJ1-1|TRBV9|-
CASSPRLSMRTGAFF
TGTGCCAGCAGCCCTCGCCTGAGTATGCGTACCGGAGCTTTCTTT
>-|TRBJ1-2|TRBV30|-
CAWSNRGNGYTF
TGTGCCTGGAGTAACCGAGGAAATGGCTACACCTTC
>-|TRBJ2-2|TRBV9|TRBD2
CASSPLSGSFGTGELFF
TGTGCCAGCAGCCCTCTTAGCGGGAGTTTCGGCACCGGGGAGCTGTTTTTT
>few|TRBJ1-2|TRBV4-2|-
CASSQDAGNYGYTF
TGTGCCAGCAGCCAAGACGCCGGGAACTATGGCTACACCTTC
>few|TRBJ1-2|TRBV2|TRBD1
CASNGQDRGYTF
TGTGCCAGCAATGGACAGGATCGTGGCTACACCTTC
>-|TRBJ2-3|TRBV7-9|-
CASIRTDTQYF
TGTGCCAGCATCAGGACAGATACGCAGTATTTT
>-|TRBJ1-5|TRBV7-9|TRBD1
CASSVGQGADQPQHF
TGTGCCAGCAGCGTTGGACAGGGGGCTGATCAGCCCCAGCATTTT
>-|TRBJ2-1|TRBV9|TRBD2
CASSVGLEGLAGVLRFF
TGTGCCAGCAGCGTAGGATTGGAGGGACTAGCGGGAGTCCTGAGGTTCTTC
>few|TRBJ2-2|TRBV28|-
CATTTNTGELFF
TGTGCCACCACAACGAACACCGGGGAGCTGTTTTTT
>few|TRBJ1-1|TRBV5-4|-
CASSLVPGTEAFF
TGTGCCAGCAGCTTGGTACCGGGGACTGAAGCTTTCTTT
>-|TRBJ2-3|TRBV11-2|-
CASSLVLPSTDTQYF
TGTGCCAGCAGCTTAGTCCTACCAAGCACAGATACGCAGTATTTT
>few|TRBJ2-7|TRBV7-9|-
CATATGEQYF
TGTGCCACCGCGACGGGTGAGCAGTACTTC
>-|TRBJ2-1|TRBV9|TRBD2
CASSPRPLAGGNNEQFF
TGTGCCAGCAGCCCTCGCCCCCTAGCGGGAGGGAACAATGAGCAGTTCTTC